This T cell receptor beta chain originates from a study of OX40 agonist ivuxolimab in advanced cancers. Study-level background: Antecedent anti-PD-1, anti-PD-L1 or anti-CTLA-4 therapy was permissible, with around 40% having received some. Whole-study findings and limits: With doses of 0.1-3.0 mg/kg, partial responders showed among the lowest clonal expansion.

Sampling of blood occurred at baseline, cycle 4 day 1, and cycle 7 day 1. The table came from immunoSEQ multiplex PCR; TCRdb's copy has only in-frame clones and leaves some out. The sample lists 130,000 or so clones; about 93% were seen once. Points on this clone: Its antigen is not identified.

Losses at the gene ends were 6 bases for V and 1 base for J; bases not matched to a gene: 4. The CDR3 has 15 amino acids. Germline CDR1 reads MNHNS; CDR2 reads SASEGT. The receptor's source is an adult with an advanced solid tumor such as melanoma, head and neck, liver or kidney cancer. The chain links TRBV6-1 to TRBJ2-2; TRBD2 aligns across 8 bases. The source material was CD4+ or CD8+ T cells sorted from blood, sampled in a trial of the OX40 agonist ivuxolimab. The CDR3 bases are TGTGCCAGCAGAAAGCGGGGGAGGAACACCGGGGAGCTGTTTTTT. Translating it yields CASRKRGRNTGELFF.